The T cell receptor beta chain under discussion was sequenced for a study of tumor-infiltrating lymphocytes in localized non-small cell lung cancer. Study results and caveats: Different pieces of the same tissue were used for each assay. Not all patients were TCR sequenced, owing to tissue quantity. Tumors had more T cell infiltration than uninvolved lung, per TCRbeta sequencing and CD3 counts. No T-cell fraction difference was seen between IM1 and IM2 tumors.

Method: immunoSEQ multiplex PCR; TCRdb's copy keeps in-frame clones and lacks some. Among some 10,000 clones listed, 55% to 80% were seen once. As concerns this clone: What it recognizes is unknown.

Trimming cost V 0 bases and J 7 bases; bases outside gene matches: 13. CDR3 length: 16 residues. The germline V gene has CDR1 SGHRS and CDR2 YFSETQ. Sequenced input: lung tumor tissue. This chain connects TRBV5-1 to TRBJ2-7; 7 bases match TRBD1. The sequence came from a human donor with non-small cell lung cancer. This chain's CDR3 is CASSLGRGGVSREQYF. In DNA form, the CDR3 reads TGCGCCAGCAGCTTGGGCCGAGGGGGCGTCTCTAGGGAGCAGTACTTC.